Listed here is a single T cell receptor beta chain. This sample stems from a study of OX40 agonist ivuxolimab in advanced cancers. The repertoire was sequenced with immunoSEQ multiplex PCR; TCRdb's copy has only in-frame clones and lacks some. The table shows about 83,000 clones, with approximately 84% occurring only once. Sequenced here: CD4+ or CD8+ T cells sorted from blood, sampled in a trial of the OX40 agonist ivuxolimab. This clonotype was obtained from an adult with an advanced solid tumor such as melanoma, head and neck, liver or kidney cancer.

CDR3 sequence reads: CAWSVHQGSYEQYF. Written as DNA, the CDR3 is TGTGCCTGGAGTGTACATCAAGGAAGCTACGAGCAGTACTTC. The chain couples TRBV30 to TRBJ2-7; no firm D call. The germline V and J ends were trimmed by 0 bases and 3 bases, with 12 bases remaining between them. From germline, CDR1 is GTSNPN and CDR2 SVGIG (reference sequence). CDR3 length equals 14 residues.